These 18 T cell receptor beta chains were all obtained from the same sample, sequenced in a study of blood T cell repertoires in COVID-19. Sequencing used immunoSEQ multiplex PCR; TCRdb keeps in-frame clones, though not all of them. The table lists some 170,000 clones, about 79% of them singletons. Sequencing used PBMCs or T cells enriched from blood (not recorded which). The receptors originated from a man in his fifties or sixties who had recovered from COVID-19.

The count of this clone is one. This chain uses TRBV7-2 with TRBJ1-2; weak D call: TRBD1 (5 bases). Trimming pared 1 base from V and 4 bases from J, leaving 13 bases between. The CDR3 is 15 residues long. Per germline, CDR1 SGHTA and CDR2 FQGNSA. CDR3 bases: TGTGCCAGCAGCTTAGATACGGGTAGGGGCTATGGCTACACCTTC. Residues: CASSLDTGRGYGYTF.

The J gene is TRBJ2-3, the V gene TRBV14; 8 bases agree with TRBD2. CDR3 size: 15 residues. The trim removed 1 base at V and 3 bases at J, leaving 3 bases unmatched. CDR1 and CDR2 (germline): SGHDN, FVKESK. The CDR3 region is CASSQGSGATDTQYF. CDR3 sequence (DNA): TGTGCCAGCAGCCAAGGTAGCGGGGCTACAGATACGCAGTATTTT.

CDR3 sequence (DNA): TGTGCCAGCAGCCAGTGGCCTAGCCTCAATGAGCAGTTCTTC. Its translation is CASSQWPSLNEQFF. The chain joins TRBV3-1 (or the pseudogene TRBV3-2) to TRBJ2-1; D is perhaps TRBD2 (5 bases). The CDR3 is 14 amino acids. Germline V gene lookup returns CDR1 LGHDT and CDR2 YNNKEL (reference sequence). The V end was cut by 3 bases, the J end by 6 bases, with 12 bases between.

The rearrangement joins TRBV27 to TRBJ2-7, with D perhaps matching TRBD1 (6 bases). Trimming removed 5 bases from V and 5 bases from J, with 19 bases in between. In germline, CDR1 is MNHEY, CDR2 SMNVEV (reference sequence). This CDR3 has 15 amino acids. CDR3 sequence (DNA): TGTGCCAGCAGTATCGACAGGATGTTTCGCAACGAGCAGTACTTC. It is translated as CASSIDRMFRNEQYF.

The V gene is TRBV27, the J gene TRBJ2-3; D is possibly TRBD1 (6 bases). Germline CDR1 and CDR2: MNHEY and SMNVEV (reference sequence). The CDR3 has 15 amino acids. V was cut by 2 bases and J by 4 bases, with 13 bases left in between. The CDR3 DNA reads TGTGCCAGCAGTTTACAGGGGCACGGGGCAGATACGCAGTATTTT. It yields the protein CASSLQGHGADTQYF.

The chain has TRBV9 and TRBJ1-2, with 11 bases that match TRBD1. After removal of 3 bases from V and 8 bases from J, the junction contained 9 bases not matched to a gene. The length of the CDR3 is 15 residues. Germline V gene lookup returns CDR1 SGDLS and CDR2 YYNGEE. CDR3 residues: CASSGTGTGGRGYTF. The DNA of the CDR3 is TGTGCCAGCAGCGGAACCGGGACAGGGGGTCGGGGCTACACCTTC.

The gene calls are TRBV4-1 and TRBJ2-4; D is perhaps TRBD1 (7 bases). This CDR3 spans 17 amino acids. CDR1 is MGHRA, CDR2 YSYEKL, per germline. Trimming pared 3 bases from V and 1 base from J, leaving 16 bases between. The CDR3 DNA sequence: TGCGCCAGCAGCCAGCTTCAACAGGGGAGGGCCAAAAACATTCAGTACTTC. This sequence encodes CASSQLQQGRAKNIQYF.

The V call is TRBV2, the J call TRBJ2-5; 11 bases are a match to TRBD2. Losses at the gene ends were 5 bases for V and 5 bases for J; bases not matched to a gene: 10. Germline lookup yields CDR1 SNHLY and CDR2 FYNNEI. This CDR3 has 16 residues. The CDR3 coding sequence is TGTGCCAGCAGTAAAGATCTAGCGGGGGGCTTGGAGACCCAGTACTTC. It encodes CASSKDLAGGLETQYF.

The genes are TRBV21-1 and TRBJ1-1; the table names TRBD1, a call not compared with the DNA. TRBV21-1 is a documented pseudogene. The CDR3 spans 15 residues. For the CDR3, the DNA is TGTGCCAGCAGTCCTTGGACAGGGGTTTACACTGAAGCTTTCTTT. The encoded protein is CASSPWTGVYTEAFF.

The chain uses TRBV5-1 and TRBJ1-4; D gene unclear. Trimming stripped 3 bases from V and 8 bases from J, with 14 bases between. This CDR3 is 14 amino acids long. Germline V lookup: CDR1 SGHRS, CDR2 YFSETQ. CDR3 coding DNA: TGCGCCAGCAGCTCACCAGGCGGCGGGGAAAAACTGTTTTTT. It yields the protein CASSSPGGGEKLFF.

The chain is built from TRBV6-2 or TRBV6-3 and TRBJ1-5; D possibly corresponds to TRBD1 (6 bases). Germline CDR1 MNHEY, CDR2 SVGEGT. This CDR3 spans 13 amino acids. Trimming stripped 6 bases from V and 3 bases from J, with 9 bases between. CDR3 sequence reads: CASSSGANQPQHF. The CDR3 nucleotides read TGTGCCAGCAGCTCAGGGGCCAATCAGCCCCAGCATTTT.

This clone appeared a single time. The V gene is TRBV6-5, the J gene TRBJ2-7; D perhaps matches TRBD1 (6 bases). V was shortened by 6 bases and J by 4 bases, with 10 bases between the two germline ends. In germline, CDR1 is MNHEY, CDR2 SVGAGI. This CDR3 spans 12 amino acids. The CDR3 DNA reads TGTGCCAGCAGCTTTCAGGGGTACGAGCAGTACTTC. This sequence encodes CASSFQGYEQYF.

This rearrangement joins TRBV28 to TRBJ1-1; 7 nucleotides align to TRBD1. With V trimmed by 10 bases and J by 4 bases, 9 bases remained unmatched. There are 13 residues in the CDR3. Per germline, CDR1 MDHEN and CDR2 SYDVKM. The CDR3: CATGRGQRTEAFF. CDR3 DNA: TGTGCCACCGGTAGGGGACAGCGCACTGAAGCTTTCTTT.

For this clone: At one boundary the junction diverges from the germline segment, which might be a read error. The chain uses TRBV5-6 and TRBJ1-1, with D possibly matching TRBD1 (5 bases). The CDR3 sequence is 12 residues long. Germline lookup yields CDR1 SGHDT and CDR2 YYEEEE. CDR3 DNA: TGTGCCAGCAGCTTGGTGGGGGGTCTGGTCGGTTTT. Amino acids: CASSLVGGLVGF.

The CDR3 DNA reads TGCGCCAGCAGCAAAAGACAGGACGGTAGCAATCAGCCCCAGCATTTT. Its translation is CASSKRQDGSNQPQHF. This sequence joins TRBV4-1 and TRBJ1-5; D possibly corresponds to TRBD1 (6 bases). V lost 5 bases to trimming and J lost 0 bases, with 14 bases between them. The CDR3 contains 16 residues. Per germline, CDR1 MGHRA and CDR2 YSYEKL.

The V gene is TRBV19, the J gene TRBJ2-1, with a tentative D call TRBD1 (5 bases). The germline V gene has CDR1 LNHDA and CDR2 SQIVND (reference sequence). This CDR3 region has 15 residues. The germline V and J ends were trimmed by 3 bases and 2 bases, with 11 bases remaining between them. CDR3 nucleotides: TGTGCCAGTAGTATGGGGCGCCCACCCTACAATGAGCAGTTCTTC. The encoded protein is CASSMGRPPYNEQFF.

The chain recombines TRBV9 with TRBJ2-1; 7 bases line up with TRBD2. Germline V gene lookup returns CDR1 SGDLS and CDR2 YYNGEE. With V trimmed by 3 bases and J by 9 bases, 12 bases remained unmatched. This CDR3 comprises 15 residues. CDR3 DNA: TGTGCCAGCAGCGCGGGTCCGGGAGGTTCCGGTGAGCAGTTCTTC. Its translation is CASSAGPGGSGEQFF. Looking up the rest from reference TRBV9 and TRBJ2-1 gives the full variable domain: DSGVTQTPKHLITATGQRVTLRCSPRSGDLSVYWYQQSLDQGLQFLIQYYNGEERAKGNILERFSAQQFPDLHSELNLSSLELGDSALYFCASSAGPGGSGEQFFGPGTRLTVL.

The chain carries TRBV18 and TRBJ1-5; 7 bases are a match to TRBD1. Per the germline V gene, CDR1 is KGHSH and CDR2 is LQKENI. Trimming took 6 bases from V and 1 from J; bases not matched to a gene: 3. The CDR3 is 14 amino acids. The CDR3 sequence: CASSPGGSNQPQHF. The CDR3, as DNA: TGTGCCAGCTCCCCAGGGGGGAGCAATCAGCCCCAGCATTTT.